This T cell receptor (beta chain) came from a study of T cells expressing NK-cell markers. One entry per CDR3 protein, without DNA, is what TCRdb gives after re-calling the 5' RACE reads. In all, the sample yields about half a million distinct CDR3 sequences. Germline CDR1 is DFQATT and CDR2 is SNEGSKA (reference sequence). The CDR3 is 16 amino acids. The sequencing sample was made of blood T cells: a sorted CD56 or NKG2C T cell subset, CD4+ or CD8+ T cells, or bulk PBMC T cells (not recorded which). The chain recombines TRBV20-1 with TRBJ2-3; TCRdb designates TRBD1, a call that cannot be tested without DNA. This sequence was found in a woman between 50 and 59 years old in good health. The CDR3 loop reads CSVMKRGREATDTQYF.